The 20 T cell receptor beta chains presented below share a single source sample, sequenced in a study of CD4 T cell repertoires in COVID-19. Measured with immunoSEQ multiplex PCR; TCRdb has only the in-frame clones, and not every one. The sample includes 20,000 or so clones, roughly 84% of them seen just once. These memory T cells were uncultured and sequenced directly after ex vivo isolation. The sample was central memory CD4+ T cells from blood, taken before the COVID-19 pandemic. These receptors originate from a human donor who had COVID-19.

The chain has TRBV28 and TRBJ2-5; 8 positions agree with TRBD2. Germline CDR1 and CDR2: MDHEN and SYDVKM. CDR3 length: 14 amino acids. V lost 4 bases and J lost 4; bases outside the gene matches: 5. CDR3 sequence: CASSSPTSAETQYF. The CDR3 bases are TGTGCCAGCAGTTCCCCGACTAGCGCAGAGACCCAGTACTTC.

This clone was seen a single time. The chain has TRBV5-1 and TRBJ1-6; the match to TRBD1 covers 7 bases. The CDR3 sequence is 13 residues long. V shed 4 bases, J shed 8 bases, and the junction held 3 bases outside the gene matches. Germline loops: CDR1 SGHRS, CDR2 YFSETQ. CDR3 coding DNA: TGCGCCAGCAGCGCAGGGGGTGATTCACCCCTCCACTTT. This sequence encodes CASSAGGDSPLHF.

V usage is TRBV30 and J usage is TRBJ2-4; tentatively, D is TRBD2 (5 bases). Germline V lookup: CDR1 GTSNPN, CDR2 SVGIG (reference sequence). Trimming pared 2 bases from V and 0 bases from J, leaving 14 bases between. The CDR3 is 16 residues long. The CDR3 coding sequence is TGTGCCTGGAGTCCAAGAGAGGGAGCAGCCAAAAACATTCAGTACTTC. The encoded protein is CAWSPREGAAKNIQYF.

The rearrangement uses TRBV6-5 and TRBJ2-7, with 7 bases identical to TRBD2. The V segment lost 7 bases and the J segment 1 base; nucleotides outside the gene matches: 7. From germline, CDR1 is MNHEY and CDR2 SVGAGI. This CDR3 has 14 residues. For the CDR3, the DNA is TGTGCCAGCACCCCAATGCGGGAGTCCTACGAGCAGTACTTC. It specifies CASTPMRESYEQYF.

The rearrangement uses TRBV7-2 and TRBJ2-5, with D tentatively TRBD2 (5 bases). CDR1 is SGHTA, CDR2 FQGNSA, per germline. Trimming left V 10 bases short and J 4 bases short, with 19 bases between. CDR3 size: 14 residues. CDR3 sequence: CATTPRGRRETQYF. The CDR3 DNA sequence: TGTGCCACTACTCCACGAGGGAGACGAGAGACCCAGTACTTC.

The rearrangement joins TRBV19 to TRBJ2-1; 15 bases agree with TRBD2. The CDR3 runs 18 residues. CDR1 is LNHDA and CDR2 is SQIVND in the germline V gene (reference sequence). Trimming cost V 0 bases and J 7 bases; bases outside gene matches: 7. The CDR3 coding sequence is TGTGCCAGTAGTATAGATTTTCTAGGACTAGCGGGAGGGAATGAGCAGTTCTTC. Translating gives CASSIDFLGLAGGNEQFF.

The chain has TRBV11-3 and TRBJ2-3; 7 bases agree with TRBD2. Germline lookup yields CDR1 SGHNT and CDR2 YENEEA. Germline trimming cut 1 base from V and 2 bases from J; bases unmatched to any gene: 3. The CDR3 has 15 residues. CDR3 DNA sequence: TGTGCCAGCAGCTTAGGCGGGGGACCCACAGATACGCAGTATTTT. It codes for CASSLGGGPTDTQYF.

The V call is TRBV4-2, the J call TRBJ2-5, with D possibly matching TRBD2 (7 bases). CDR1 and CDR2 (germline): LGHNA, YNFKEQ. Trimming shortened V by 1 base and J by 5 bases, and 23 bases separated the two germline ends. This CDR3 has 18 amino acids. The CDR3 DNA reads TGTGCCAGCAGCCAAGGGAGGGGGGGAGGGACATCCTGGGAGACCCAGTACTTC. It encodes CASSQGRGGGTSWETQYF.

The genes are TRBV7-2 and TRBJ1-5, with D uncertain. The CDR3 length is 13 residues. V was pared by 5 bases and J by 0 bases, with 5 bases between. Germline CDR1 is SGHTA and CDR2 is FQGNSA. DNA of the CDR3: TGTGCCAGCAGCCCCTATAGCAATCAGCCCCAGCATTTT. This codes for CASSPYSNQPQHF.

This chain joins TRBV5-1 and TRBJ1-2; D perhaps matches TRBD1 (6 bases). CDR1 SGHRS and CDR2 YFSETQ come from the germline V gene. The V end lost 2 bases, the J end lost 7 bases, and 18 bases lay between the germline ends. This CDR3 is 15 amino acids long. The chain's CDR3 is CASSLTEGGGFGYTF. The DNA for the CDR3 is TGCGCCAGCAGCTTAACCGAGGGGGGGGGCTTTGGCTACACCTTC. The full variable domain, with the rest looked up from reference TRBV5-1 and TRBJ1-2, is KAGVTQTPRYLIKTRGQQVTLSCSPISGHRSVSWYQQTPGQGLQFLFEYFSETQRNKGNFPGRFSGRQFSNSRSEMNVSTLELGDSALYLCASSLTEGGGFGYTFGSGTRLTVV.

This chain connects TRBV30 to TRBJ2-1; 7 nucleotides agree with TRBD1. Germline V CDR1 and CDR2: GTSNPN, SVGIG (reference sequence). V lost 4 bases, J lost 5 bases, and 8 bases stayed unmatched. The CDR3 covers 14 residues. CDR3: CAWMWAGGNNEQFF. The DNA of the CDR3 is TGTGCCTGGATGTGGGCAGGGGGTAACAATGAGCAGTTCTTC.

CDR3 DNA sequence: TGTGCCAGCAGTTCCCCCCCCGGGACAGCTTATGTCGGCTACACCTTC. This encodes CASSSPPGTAYVGYTF. J is TRBJ1-2 and V is TRBV6-5; 7 nucleotides match TRBD1. The J segment lost 8 bases and the V segment lost 4 bases, leaving 16 bases of the junction unmatched. The germline gives CDR1 MNHEY, CDR2 SVGAGI. The CDR3 consists of 16 residues.

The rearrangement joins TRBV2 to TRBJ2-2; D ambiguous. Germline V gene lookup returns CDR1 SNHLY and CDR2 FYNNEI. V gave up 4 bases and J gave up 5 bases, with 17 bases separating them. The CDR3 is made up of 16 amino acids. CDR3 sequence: CASSGPTSPGTGELFF. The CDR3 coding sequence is TGTGCCAGCAGTGGTCCCACCAGTCCAGGAACCGGGGAGCTGTTTTTT.

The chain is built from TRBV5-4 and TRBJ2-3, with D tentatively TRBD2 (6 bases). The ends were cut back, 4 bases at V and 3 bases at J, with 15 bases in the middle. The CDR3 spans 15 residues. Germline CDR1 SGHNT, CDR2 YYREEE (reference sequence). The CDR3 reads CASSVRREGTDTQYF. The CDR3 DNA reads TGTGCCAGCAGCGTTAGGAGGGAAGGTACAGATACGCAGTATTTT.

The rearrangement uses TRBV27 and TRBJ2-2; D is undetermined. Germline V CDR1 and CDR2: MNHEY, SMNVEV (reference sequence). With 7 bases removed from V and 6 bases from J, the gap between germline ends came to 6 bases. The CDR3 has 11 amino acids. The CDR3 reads CASISAGELFF. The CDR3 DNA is TGTGCCAGCATCTCGGCCGGGGAGCTGTTTTTT.

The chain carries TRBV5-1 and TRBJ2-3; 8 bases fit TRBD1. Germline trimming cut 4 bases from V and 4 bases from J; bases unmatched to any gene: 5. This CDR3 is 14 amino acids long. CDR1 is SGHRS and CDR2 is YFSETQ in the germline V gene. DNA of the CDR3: TGCGCCAGCAGCCCTCGACAGGGGCCAGATACGCAGTATTTT. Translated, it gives CASSPRQGPDTQYF.

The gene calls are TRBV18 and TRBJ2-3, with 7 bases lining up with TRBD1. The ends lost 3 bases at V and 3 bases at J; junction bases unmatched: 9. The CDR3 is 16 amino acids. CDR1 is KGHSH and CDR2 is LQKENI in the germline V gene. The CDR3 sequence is CASSPARQGVTDTQYF. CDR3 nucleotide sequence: TGTGCCAGCTCACCCGCCAGACAGGGAGTAACAGATACGCAGTATTTT.

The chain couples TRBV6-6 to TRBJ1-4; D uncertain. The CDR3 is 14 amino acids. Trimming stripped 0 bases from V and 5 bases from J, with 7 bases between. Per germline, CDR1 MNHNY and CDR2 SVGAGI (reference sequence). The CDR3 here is CASSYSQHNEKLFF. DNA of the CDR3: TGTGCCAGCAGTTACTCACAGCACAATGAAAAACTGTTTTTT.

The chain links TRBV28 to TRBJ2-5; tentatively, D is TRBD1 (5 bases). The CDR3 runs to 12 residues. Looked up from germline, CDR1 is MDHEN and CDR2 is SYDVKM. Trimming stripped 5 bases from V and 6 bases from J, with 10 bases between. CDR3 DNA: TGTGCCAGCAGTCAGGGCCCCAAGACCCAGTACTTC. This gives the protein CASSQGPKTQYF. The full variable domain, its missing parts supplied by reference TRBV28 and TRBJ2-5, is DVKVTQSSRYLVKRTGEKVFLECVQDMDHENMFWYRQDPGLGLRLIYFSYDVKMKEKGDIPEGYSVSREKKERFSLILESASTNQTSMYLCASSQGPKTQYFGPGTRLLVL.

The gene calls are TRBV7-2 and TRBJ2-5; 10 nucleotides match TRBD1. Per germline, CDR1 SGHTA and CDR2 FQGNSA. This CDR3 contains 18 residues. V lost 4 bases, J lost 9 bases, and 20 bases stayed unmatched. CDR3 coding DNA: TGTGCCAGCAGCTGGGGAGTCCCGGGACAGGGGCCGAAGACGGCCCAGTACTTC. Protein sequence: CASSWGVPGQGPKTAQYF. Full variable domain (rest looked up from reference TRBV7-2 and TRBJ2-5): GAGVSQSPSNKVTEKGKDVELRCDPISGHTALYWYRQSLGQGLEFLIYFQGNSAPDKSGLPSDRFSAERTGGSVSTLTIQRTQQEDSAVYLCASSWGVPGQGPKTAQYFGPGTRLLVL.